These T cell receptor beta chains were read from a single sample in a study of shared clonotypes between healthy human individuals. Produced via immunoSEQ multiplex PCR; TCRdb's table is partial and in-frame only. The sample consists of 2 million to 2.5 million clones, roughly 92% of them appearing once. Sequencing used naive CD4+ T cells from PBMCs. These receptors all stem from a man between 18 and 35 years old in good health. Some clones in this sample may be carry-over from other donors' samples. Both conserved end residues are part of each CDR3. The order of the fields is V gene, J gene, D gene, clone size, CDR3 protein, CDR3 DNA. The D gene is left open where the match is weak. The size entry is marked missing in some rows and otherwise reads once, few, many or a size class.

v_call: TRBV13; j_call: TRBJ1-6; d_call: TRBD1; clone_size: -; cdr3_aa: CASSLEGTGLLYSPLHF; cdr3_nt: TGTGCCAGCAGCCTCGAAGGGACAGGCTTACTTTATTCACCCCTCCACTTT
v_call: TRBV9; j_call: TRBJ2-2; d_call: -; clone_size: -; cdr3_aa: CASSLYVTGELFF; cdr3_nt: TGTGCCAGCAGCCTCTACGTCACCGGGGAGCTGTTTTTT
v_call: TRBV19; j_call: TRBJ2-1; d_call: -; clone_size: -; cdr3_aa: CASSPTGRSYNEQFF; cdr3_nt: TGTGCCAGTAGTCCGACAGGGAGGAGCTACAATGAGCAGTTCTTC
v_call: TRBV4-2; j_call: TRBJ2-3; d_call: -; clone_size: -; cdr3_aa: CASSQGGVRGTQYF; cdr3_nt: TGTGCCAGCAGCCAAGGGGGAGTTAGGGGTACGCAGTATTTT
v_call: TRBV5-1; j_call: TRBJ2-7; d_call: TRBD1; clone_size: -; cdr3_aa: CASSSEQGSSSYEQYF; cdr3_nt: TGCGCCAGCAGCTCCGAACAGGGGTCATCGTCCTACGAGCAGTACTTC
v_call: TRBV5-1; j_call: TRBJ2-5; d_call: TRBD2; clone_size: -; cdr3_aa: CASFETSGRETQYF; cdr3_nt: TGCGCCAGCTTTGAGACTAGCGGGAGGGAGACCCAGTACTTC
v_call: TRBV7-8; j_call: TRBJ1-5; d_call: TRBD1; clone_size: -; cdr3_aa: CASNQGGTASPYPQHF; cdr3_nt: TGTGCCAGCAACCAGGGAGGGACAGCCTCGCCCTATCCCCAGCATTTT
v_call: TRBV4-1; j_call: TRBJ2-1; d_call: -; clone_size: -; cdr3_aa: CASSQVANPEQFF; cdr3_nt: TGCGCCAGCAGCCAAGTGGCCAATCCTGAGCAGTTCTTC
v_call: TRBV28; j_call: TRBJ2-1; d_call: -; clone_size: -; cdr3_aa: CASSFAGTEANEQFF; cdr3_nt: TGTGCCAGCAGTTTTGCCGGCACCGAGGCTAATGAGCAGTTCTTC
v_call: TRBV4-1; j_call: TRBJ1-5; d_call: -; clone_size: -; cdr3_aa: CASSQDPFAGSQPQHF; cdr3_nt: TGCGCCAGCAGCCAAGATCCCTTTGCAGGGAGTCAGCCCCAGCATTTT
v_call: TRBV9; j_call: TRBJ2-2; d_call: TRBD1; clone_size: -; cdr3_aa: CASSVTGDRNTGELFF; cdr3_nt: TGTGCCAGCAGCGTTACAGGGGATCGAAACACCGGGGAGCTGTTTTTT
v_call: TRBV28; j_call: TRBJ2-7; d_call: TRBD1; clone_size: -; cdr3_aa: CASSLYRGRYEQYF; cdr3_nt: TGTGCCAGCAGTTTGTACAGGGGGAGGTACGAGCAGTACTTC
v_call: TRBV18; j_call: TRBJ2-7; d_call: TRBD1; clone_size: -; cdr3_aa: CASSPQQGALLSEQYF; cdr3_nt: TGTGCCAGCTCACCTCAACAGGGGGCGCTTTTATCCGAGCAGTACTTC
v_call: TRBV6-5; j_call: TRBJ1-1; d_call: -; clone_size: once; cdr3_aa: CASSPPNTEAFF; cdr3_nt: TGTGCCAGCAGCCCCCCGAACACTGAAGCTTTCTTT
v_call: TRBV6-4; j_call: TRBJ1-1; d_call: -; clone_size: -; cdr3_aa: CASSRARDTEAFF; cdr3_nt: TGTGCCAGCAGTCGAGCCAGGGACACTGAAGCTTTCTTT
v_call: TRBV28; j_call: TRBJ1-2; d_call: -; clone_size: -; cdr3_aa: CASSLPHRDPYGYTF; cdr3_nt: TGTGCCAGCAGTTTGCCCCACAGGGATCCCTATGGCTACACCTTC
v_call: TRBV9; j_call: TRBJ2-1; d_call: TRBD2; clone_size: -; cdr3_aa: CASSRTAGSYNEQFF; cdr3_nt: TGTGCCAGCAGCCGAACAGCGGGGTCCTACAATGAGCAGTTCTTC
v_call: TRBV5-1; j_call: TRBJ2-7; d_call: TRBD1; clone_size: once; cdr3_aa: CASSRDRAGEQYF; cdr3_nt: TGCGCCAGCAGCCGGGACAGGGCTGGAGAGCAGTACTTC
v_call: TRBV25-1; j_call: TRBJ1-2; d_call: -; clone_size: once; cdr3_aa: CASSDQPGQGRYGYTF; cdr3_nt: TGTGCCAGCAGTGATCAACCGGGTCAAGGGCGCTATGGCTACACCTTC
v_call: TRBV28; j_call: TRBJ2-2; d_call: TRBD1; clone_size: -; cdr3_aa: CASSAGTGGKEELFF; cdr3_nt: TGTGCCAGCTCAGCGGGGACAGGGGGCAAGGAGGAGCTGTTTTTT
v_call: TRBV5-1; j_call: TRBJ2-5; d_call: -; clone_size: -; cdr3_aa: CASSLGQTETQYF; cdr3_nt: TGCGCCAGCAGCTTGGGACAGACGGAGACCCAGTACTTC
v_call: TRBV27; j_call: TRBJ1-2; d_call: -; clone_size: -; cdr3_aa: CASSYNAAGGQSGYGYTF; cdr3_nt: TGTGCCAGCAGCTATAATGCGGCCGGCGGGCAATCTGGCTATGGCTACACCTTC
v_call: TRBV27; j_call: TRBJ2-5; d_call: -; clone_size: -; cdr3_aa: CASSLPGRETQYF; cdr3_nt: TGTGCCAGCAGTTTACCGGGTCGAGAGACCCAGTACTTC
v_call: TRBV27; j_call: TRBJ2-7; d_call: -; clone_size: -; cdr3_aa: CASSLRDLSTYEQYF; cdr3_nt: TGTGCCAGCAGTTTGCGGGACCTTAGTACCTACGAGCAGTACTTC
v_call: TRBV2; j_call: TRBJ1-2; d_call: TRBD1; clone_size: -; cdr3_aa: CASREGTGSYGYTF; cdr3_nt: TGTGCCAGCAGGGAAGGGACAGGGTCCTATGGCTACACCTTC
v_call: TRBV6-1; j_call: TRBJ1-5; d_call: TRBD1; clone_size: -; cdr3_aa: CASSGRTGGAYQPQHF; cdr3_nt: TGTGCCAGCAGTGGTCGGACAGGGGGGGCCTATCAGCCCCAGCATTTT
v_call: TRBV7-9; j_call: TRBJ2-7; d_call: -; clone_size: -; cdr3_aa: CASSSSNEQYF; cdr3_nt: TGTGCCAGCAGCTCATCAAACGAGCAGTACTTC
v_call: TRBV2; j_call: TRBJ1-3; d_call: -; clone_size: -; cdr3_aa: CASKPAYSGNTIYF; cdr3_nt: TGTGCCAGCAAGCCGGCTTACTCTGGAAACACCATATATTTT
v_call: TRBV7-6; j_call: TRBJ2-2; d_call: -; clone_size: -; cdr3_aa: CASSGGGTWNTGELFF; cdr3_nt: TGTGCCAGCAGCGGGGGGGGCACCTGGAACACCGGGGAGCTGTTTTTT
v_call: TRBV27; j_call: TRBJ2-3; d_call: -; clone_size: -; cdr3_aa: CASSPWVEDTQYF; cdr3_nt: TGTGCCAGCAGCCCGTGGGTAGAAGATACGCAGTATTTT
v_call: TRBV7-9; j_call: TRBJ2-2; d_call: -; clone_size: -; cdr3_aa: CASSLDGTGELFF; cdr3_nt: TGTGCCAGCAGCTTAGATGGCACCGGGGAGCTGTTTTTT
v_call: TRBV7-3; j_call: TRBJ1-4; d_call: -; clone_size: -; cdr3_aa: CASSPRVTRATNEKLFF; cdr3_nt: TGTGCCAGCAGCCCGAGAGTGACGCGAGCAACTAATGAAAAACTGTTTTTT
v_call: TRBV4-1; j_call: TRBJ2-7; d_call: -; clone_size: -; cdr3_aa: CASSQDSSGNYEQYF; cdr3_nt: TGCGCCAGCAGCCAAGATTCGTCAGGGAACTACGAGCAGTACTTC
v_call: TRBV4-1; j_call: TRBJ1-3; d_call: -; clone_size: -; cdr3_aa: CASSQALVGGSGNTIYF; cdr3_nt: TGCGCCAGCAGCCAAGCTCTGGTCGGGGGTTCTGGAAACACCATATATTTT
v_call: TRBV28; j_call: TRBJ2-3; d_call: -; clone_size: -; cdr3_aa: CASSFNGVAGRSTDTQYF; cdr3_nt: TGTGCCAGCAGTTTTAACGGGGTGGCGGGGCGGAGCACAGATACGCAGTATTTT
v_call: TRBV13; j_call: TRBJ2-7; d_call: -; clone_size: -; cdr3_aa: CASSLGVRSYEQYF; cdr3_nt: TGTGCCAGCAGCTTAGGGGTCAGATCCTACGAGCAGTACTTC
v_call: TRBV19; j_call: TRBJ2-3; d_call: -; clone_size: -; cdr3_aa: CASSIGGTSTDTQYF; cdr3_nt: TGTGCCAGTAGTATAGGGGGGACAAGCACAGATACGCAGTATTTT
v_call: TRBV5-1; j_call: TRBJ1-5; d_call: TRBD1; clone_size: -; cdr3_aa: CASSAGPGQPNQPQHF; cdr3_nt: TGCGCCAGCAGCGCCGGCCCGGGACAGCCCAATCAGCCCCAGCATTTT
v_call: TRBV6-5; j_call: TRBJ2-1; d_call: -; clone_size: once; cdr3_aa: CASSRGLSYNEQFF; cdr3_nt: TGTGCCAGTTCGAGGGGGTTGAGCTACAATGAGCAGTTCTTC
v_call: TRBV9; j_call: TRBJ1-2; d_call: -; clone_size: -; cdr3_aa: CASSVGGGTNYGYTF; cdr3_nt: TGTGCCAGCAGCGTAGGCGGCGGCACTAACTATGGCTACACCTTC
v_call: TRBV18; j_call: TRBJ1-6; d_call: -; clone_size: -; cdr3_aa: CASSRTASIDNSPLHF; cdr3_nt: TGTGCCAGCTCACGGACAGCTTCGATAGATAATTCACCCCTCCACTTT
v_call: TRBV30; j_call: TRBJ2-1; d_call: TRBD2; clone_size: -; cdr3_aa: CAWSKGTSGINEQFF; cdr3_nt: TGTGCCTGGAGTAAAGGGACTAGCGGGATTAATGAGCAGTTCTTC
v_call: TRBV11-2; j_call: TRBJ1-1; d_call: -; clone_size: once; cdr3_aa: CASSLVPYGTEAFF; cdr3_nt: TGTGCCAGCAGCTTAGTCCCCTATGGGACTGAAGCTTTCTTT
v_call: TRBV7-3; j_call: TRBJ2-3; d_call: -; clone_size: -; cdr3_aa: CASSLDTDTQYF; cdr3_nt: TGTGCCAGCAGCCTAGACACAGATACGCAGTATTTT
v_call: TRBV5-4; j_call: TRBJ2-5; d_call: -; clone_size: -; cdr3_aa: CASSPKGGAETQYF; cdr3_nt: TGTGCCAGCAGCCCCAAGGGGGGAGCGGAGACCCAGTACTTC
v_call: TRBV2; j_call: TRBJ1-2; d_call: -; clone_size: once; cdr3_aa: CASSEDSGYGYTF; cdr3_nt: TGTGCCAGCAGTGAGGACAGCGGTTATGGCTACACCTTC
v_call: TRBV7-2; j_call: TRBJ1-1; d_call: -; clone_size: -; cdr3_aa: CASSQGNWDTEAFF; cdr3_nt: TGTGCCAGCAGCCAGGGGAATTGGGACACTGAAGCTTTCTTT
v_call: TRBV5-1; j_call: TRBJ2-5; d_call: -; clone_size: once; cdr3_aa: CASSLVAGAETQYF; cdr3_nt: TGCGCCAGCAGCTTGGTGGCAGGGGCCGAGACCCAGTACTTC
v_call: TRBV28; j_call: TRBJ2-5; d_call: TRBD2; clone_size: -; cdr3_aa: CASSPPPTTTSGLFGTQYF; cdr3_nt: TGTGCCAGCAGTCCCCCCCCCACCACGACTAGCGGTCTTTTTGGGACCCAGTACTTC
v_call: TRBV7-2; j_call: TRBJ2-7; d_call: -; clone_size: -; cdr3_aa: CASSLVGGGEQYF; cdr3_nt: TGTGCCAGCAGCTTAGTTGGGGGTGGCGAGCAGTACTTC
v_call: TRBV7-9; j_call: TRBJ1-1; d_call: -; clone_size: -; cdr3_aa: CASSEVQKAFF; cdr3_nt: TGTGCCAGCAGCGAAGTCCAGAAAGCTTTCTTT
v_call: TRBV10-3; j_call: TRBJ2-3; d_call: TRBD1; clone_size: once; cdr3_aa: CAISRTGGTDTQYF; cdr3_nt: TGTGCCATCAGTCGGACAGGGGGCACAGATACGCAGTATTTT
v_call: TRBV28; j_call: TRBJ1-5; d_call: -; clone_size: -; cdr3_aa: CASHKDLGQPQHF; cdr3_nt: TGTGCCAGTCACAAGGACCTTGGGCAGCCCCAGCATTTT
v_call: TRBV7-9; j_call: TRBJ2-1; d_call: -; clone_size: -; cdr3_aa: CASSLGGALRNEQFF; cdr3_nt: TGTGCCAGCAGCTTAGGAGGGGCTCTCCGCAATGAGCAGTTCTTC
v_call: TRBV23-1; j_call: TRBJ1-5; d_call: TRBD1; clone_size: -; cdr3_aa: CASSQSLKGAGDQPQHF; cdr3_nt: TGCGCCAGCAGTCAATCCTTGAAGGGGGCAGGGGACCAGCCCCAGCATTTT
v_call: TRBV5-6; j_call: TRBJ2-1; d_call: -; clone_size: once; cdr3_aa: CASSLPSLSEQFF; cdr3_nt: TGTGCCAGCAGCTTGCCTAGCTTGAGTGAGCAGTTCTTC
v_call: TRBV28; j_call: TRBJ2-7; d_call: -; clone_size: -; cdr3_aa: CASSLDDVGGQYF; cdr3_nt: TGTGCCAGCAGTCTAGATGATGTTGGAGGGCAGTACTTC
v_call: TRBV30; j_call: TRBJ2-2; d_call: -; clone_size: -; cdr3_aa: CAWSLPGGTGELFF; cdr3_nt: TGTGCCTGGAGTCTACCAGGAGGTACCGGGGAGCTGTTTTTT
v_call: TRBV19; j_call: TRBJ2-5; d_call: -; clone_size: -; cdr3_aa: CASSPDGQETQYF; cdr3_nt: TGTGCCAGTAGCCCGGACGGACAAGAGACCCAGTACTTC
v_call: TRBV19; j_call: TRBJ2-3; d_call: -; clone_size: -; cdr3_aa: CASSVTNTDTQYF; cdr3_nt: TGTGCCAGTAGTGTGACTAACACAGATACGCAGTATTTT